This passage covers 9 T cell receptor beta chains from one sample sequenced in a study of somatic mutations in cytotoxic T cells in rheumatoid arthritis. Using immunoSEQ multiplex PCR, the repertoire was profiled, and TCRdb retains in-frame clones only, with some absent. The sample contains more than 35,000 clones, under 90% of which appear only once. Sequenced sample: CD8+ T cells sorted from blood. The receptors here all came from a middle-aged man in good health.

This clone was seen a single time. This chain connects TRBV6-5 to TRBJ1-5; D is possibly TRBD1 (5 bases). CDR1 MNHEY and CDR2 SVGAGI come from the germline V gene. The CDR3 consists of 15 residues. Trimming removed 2 bases from V and 2 bases from J, with 10 bases in between. CDR3 protein: CASSYGRDGNQPQHF. In DNA, the CDR3 is TGTGCCAGCAGTTACGGCAGGGATGGCAATCAGCCCCAGCATTTT.

This chain uses TRBV29-1 with TRBJ1-1; D is unresolved. Trimming took off 0 bases at V and 4 bases at J, with 9 bases between the two ends. In germline, CDR1 is SQVTM, CDR2 ANQGSEA. This CDR3 is built from 13 residues. The DNA of the CDR3 is TGCAGCGTTGAAGATCGCGGGCCCACTGAAGCTTTCTTT. Translating gives CSVEDRGPTEAFF.

V is TRBV18 and J is TRBJ1-3, with D tentatively TRBD1 (5 bases). The CDR3 runs 15 residues. Germline CDR1 and CDR2: KGHSH and LQKENI. Trimming shortened V by 2 bases and J by 2 bases, and 10 bases separated the two germline ends. The CDR3 region is CASSPGLGAGNTIYF. Written as DNA, the CDR3 is TGTGCCAGCTCACCAGGGCTAGGGGCTGGAAACACCATATATTTT.

The gene calls are TRBV30 and TRBJ2-7; D unclear. The CDR3 is 14 amino acids. The V gene lost 1 base and the J gene lost 5 bases, with 15 bases spanning the gap. Germline V gene data show CDR1 as GTSNPN and CDR2 as SVGIG (reference sequence). Written as DNA, the CDR3 is TGTGCCTGGAGTGCAACAACCCCCCGCGACGAGCAGTACTTC. Protein product: CAWSATTPRDEQYF.

In DNA form, the CDR3 reads TGTGCCAGCAGTGAAGAGCGACAGGGGTACACCGGGGAGCTGTTTTTT. Amino acid sequence: CASSEERQGYTGELFF. The chain recombines TRBV25-1 with TRBJ2-2; 8 bases fit TRBD1. The V segment lost 2 bases and the J segment 3 bases; nucleotides outside the gene matches: 5. Germline V gives CDR1 MGHDK, CDR2 SYGVNS. This CDR3 spans 16 amino acids. The full variable domain, with the rest looked up from reference TRBV25-1 and TRBJ2-2, is EADIYQTPRYLVIGTGKKITLECSQTMGHDKMYWYQQDPGMELHLIHYSYGVNSTEKGDLSSESTVSRIRTEHFPLTLESARPSHTSQYLCASSEERQGYTGELFFGEGSRLTVL.

For this clone: In the same sample, other DNA sequences code for this CDR3. V gene TRBV27 combines with J gene TRBJ2-7; D unclear. The V gene lost 0 bases and the J gene lost 0 bases, with 3 bases spanning the gap. The CDR3 sequence is 13 residues long. Per the germline V gene, CDR1 is MNHEY and CDR2 is SMNVEV (reference sequence). The CDR3 nucleotides read TGTGCCAGCAGTTTATCCGGCTCCTACGAGCAGTACTTC. As protein: CASSLSGSYEQYF.

The chain carries TRBV21-1 and TRBJ1-4; no DNA check was done on the table's D call, TRBD1. TRBV21-1 is a pseudogene segment. The CDR3 loop spans 13 amino acids. CDR3 in amino acids: CASSRGDSEKLFF. The CDR3 region has the DNA TGTGCCAGCAGCAGAGGGGACAGTGAAAAACTGTTTTTT.

The chain employs TRBV5-6 and TRBJ2-3; perhaps TRBD2 as D (6 bases). Trimming cost V 1 base and J 1 base, with 10 bases left between them. Looked up from germline, CDR1 is SGHDT and CDR2 is YYEEEE. The CDR3 is made up of 15 amino acids. DNA of the CDR3: TGTGCCAGCAGCTTGAGACTAGGAGGCACAGATACGCAGTATTTT. It specifies CASSLRLGGTDTQYF.

The V and J genes are TRBV19 and TRBJ2-6; 10 positions match TRBD1. Per germline, CDR1 LNHDA and CDR2 SQIVND (reference sequence). The CDR3 runs 16 residues. V trimming: 8 bases; J trimming: 4 bases; junction bases outside the gene matches: 8. CDR3 nucleotides: TGTGCCAGTGGGGACAGGGGACCTCTCGGGGCCAACGTCCTGACTTTC. This sequence encodes CASGDRGPLGANVLTF.